One sample yielded the 31 T cell receptor beta chains listed below, sequenced in a study of T cells in Graves' hyperthyroidism and ophthalmopathy. RNA transcripts provided the source from which TCR beta CDR3 regions were amplified. Researchers ran a first-round RT-PCR on the TCR CDR3 using the HTBI primer set. TCRdb re-analysed the multiplex PCR reads in MiXCR, keeping a single row per CDR3 protein. The sample records about 400,000 distinct CDR3 sequences, roughly 15% being singletons. Sequencing used blood. All receptors derive from a man between 18 and 29 years old with Graves' ophthalmopathy.

This clonotype was seen many times. CDR3 sequence reads: CSALPGQRYLKFNQPQHF. For the CDR3, the DNA is TGCAGTGCCCTCCCCGGACAGCGTTATTTGAAATTCAATCAGCCCCAGCATTTT. The V gene is TRBV20-1, the J gene TRBJ1-5, with D perhaps matching TRBD1 (6 bases). Germline-derived CDR1 and CDR2 are DFQATT and SNEGSKA (reference sequence). With 6 bases removed from V and 3 bases from J, the gap between germline ends came to 27 bases. This CDR3 spans 18 amino acids.

This clonotype was observed many times. The chain combines TRBV6-5 with TRBJ2-5; no clear D. Trimming removed 0 bases from V and 5 bases from J, with 1 base in between. CDR1 MNHEY and CDR2 SVGAGI come from the germline V gene. This CDR3 has 11 residues. Written as DNA, the CDR3 is TGTGCCAGCAGTTACTCCGAGACCCAGTACTTC. This encodes CASSYSETQYF.

This clonotype was detected ten times or more. The chain uses TRBV6-1 and TRBJ1-5; tentative D call: TRBD1 (5 bases). The CDR3 runs to 13 residues. Germline loops: CDR1 MNHNS, CDR2 SASEGT. Between the trimmed V and J ends, which lost 4 bases and 5 bases, there was a span of 9 bases. CDR3 region: CASSGVGDQPQHF. The DNA for the CDR3 is TGTGCCAGCAGTGGGGTGGGGGATCAGCCCCAGCATTTT.

In its sample, this clonotype was seen many times. The chain uses TRBV20-1 and TRBJ2-3, with TRBD2 matching over 9 bases. With 4 bases clipped from V and 3 bases from J, the junction kept 11 bases outside the gene matches. This CDR3 is built from 16 residues. CDR1 is DFQATT and CDR2 is SNEGSKA in the germline V gene (reference sequence). The CDR3 coding sequence is TGCAGTGCTATTTTAGCGGGAGAAAGTGGAACAGATACGCAGTATTTT. This codes for CSAILAGESGTDTQYF.

This clonotype was detected ten times or more. This chain joins TRBV3-1 and TRBJ2-7, with 13 bases matching TRBD2. This CDR3 contains 13 residues. The V gene end was trimmed by 8 bases and the J gene end by 7 bases; junction bases not matched to a gene: 5. CDR1 is LGHDT and CDR2 is YNNKEL in the germline V gene (reference sequence). CDR3 sequence reads: CASSTSGGHEQYF. The CDR3 DNA sequence: TGTGCCAGCTCGACTAGCGGGGGGCATGAGCAGTACTTC.

This clonotype was seen a few times. The V and J genes are TRBV4-1 and TRBJ2-1, with 8 bases aligning to TRBD2. This CDR3 is 14 amino acids long. With 1 base clipped from V and 9 bases from J, the junction kept 5 bases outside the gene matches. Germline V gene lookup returns CDR1 MGHRA and CDR2 YSYEKL. CDR3 amino acids: CASSQAGTRVEQFF. CDR3 nucleotide sequence: TGCGCCAGCAGCCAAGCCGGGACTAGAGTTGAGCAGTTCTTC.

The chain recombines TRBV10-1 with TRBJ2-2, with D hard to call. CDR1 WNHNN and CDR2 SYGVQD come from the germline V gene (reference sequence). Trimming left V 11 bases short and J 2 bases short, with 15 bases between. The length of the CDR3 is 14 residues. In nucleotides, the CDR3 is TGCGCCTCCCGTTGGGGTTCTAACACCGGGGAGCTGTTTTTT. Residues: CASRWGSNTGELFF.

V gene TRBV7-9 combines with J gene TRBJ1-4, with 9 bases aligning to TRBD1. The CDR3 spans 18 residues. CDR1 and CDR2 (germline): SEHNR, FQNEAQ (reference sequence). Losses at the gene ends were 2 bases for V and 4 bases for J; bases not matched to a gene: 11. In DNA, the CDR3 is TGTGCCAGCAGCTTAACCGGGACAGGGACCTCCTATAATGAAAAACTGTTTTTT. Translated, it gives CASSLTGTGTSYNEKLFF. Full variable domain (missing parts from reference TRBV7-9 and TRBJ1-4): DTGVSQNPRHKITKRGQNVTFRCDPISEHNRLYWYRQTLGQGPEFLTYFQNEAQLEKSRLLSDRFSAERPKGSFSTLEIQRTEQGDSAMYLCASSLTGTGTSYNEKLFFGSGTQLSVL.

This clonotype was seen repeatedly, ten times or more. A read error may produce the germline difference seen at one junction end. The J gene is TRBJ2-5, the V gene TRBV5-1; 7 bases match TRBD1. This CDR3 is 14 amino acids long. Germline CDR1 is SGHRS and CDR2 is YFSETQ. The CDR3 DNA follows: TGTGCCAGCTCACTCGGACAGGCGCAAGAGACCCAGTACTTC. This gives the protein CASSLGQAQETQYF. The full variable domain, rest sourced from reference TRBV5-1 and TRBJ2-5, is KAGVTQTPRYLIKTRGQQVTLSCSPISGHRSVSWYQQTPGQGLQFLFEYFSETQRNKGNFPGRFSGRQFSNSRSEMNVSTLELGDSALYLCASSLGQAQETQYFGPGTRLLVL.

This clonotype has ten or more counts. The chain uses TRBV6-1 and TRBJ2-5, with 10 bases matching TRBD2. The V and J ends lost 4 bases and 2 bases, in that order; junction bases with no gene match: 7. CDR1 MNHNS and CDR2 SASEGT come from the germline V gene. The CDR3 is 16 residues long. This chain's CDR3 is CASSGHRGLAQETQYF. The DNA for the CDR3 is TGTGCCAGCAGTGGACATCGGGGACTAGCGCAAGAGACCCAGTACTTC.

This clonotype occurred many times. The V and J genes are TRBV13 and TRBJ2-3; perhaps D is TRBD1 or TRBD2 (5 bases each). V lost 1 base, J lost 3 bases, and 14 bases lay in between. This CDR3 region has 16 residues. In germline, CDR1 is PRHDT, CDR2 FYEKMQ (reference sequence). The CDR3 region is CASSLDGAAQTDTQYF. The CDR3 DNA sequence: TGTGCCAGCAGCTTAGACGGGGCTGCGCAGACAGATACGCAGTATTTT.

This clonotype has ten or more counts. This chain joins TRBV7-8 and TRBJ1-1; unclear D gene. Germline values: CDR1 SGHVS, CDR2 FQNEAQ. CDR3 length: 14 amino acids. Trimming took 4 bases from V and 7 from J, leaving 16 bases between them. The CDR3 here is CASSWPDPQGEAFF. Here the CDR3 DNA reads TGTGCCAGCAGCTGGCCGGACCCGCAAGGTGAAGCTTTCTTT.

The gene calls are TRBV30 and TRBJ1-1; 8 bases line up with TRBD1. Trimming cost V 1 base and J 10 bases; bases outside gene matches: 8. Germline V gene sequence: CDR1 GTSNPN, CDR2 SVGIG (reference sequence). The CDR3 spans 13 residues. The CDR3 DNA sequence: TGTGCCTGGAGTGCTAACAGGGGGGCGGGAGCTTTCTTT. It specifies CAWSANRGAGAFF.

This chain joins TRBV10-1 and TRBJ2-1; 8 nucleotides line up with TRBD2. The germline V gene has CDR1 WNHNN and CDR2 SYGVQD (reference sequence). This CDR3 region has 15 residues. Germline trimming cut 5 bases from V and 2 bases from J; bases unmatched to any gene: 5. The CDR3 nucleotides read TGCGCCAGCAGTAGCGGGAGTCATCCCTACAATGAGCAGTTCTTC. The encoded protein is CASSSGSHPYNEQFF.

This clonotype has more than one count but fewer than ten. The chain is built from TRBV2 and TRBJ2-1, with 10 bases identical to TRBD1. Per germline, CDR1 SNHLY and CDR2 FYNNEI. Germline trimming cut 6 bases from V and 6 bases from J; bases unmatched to any gene: 8. This CDR3 comprises 15 residues. The CDR3 DNA follows: TGTGCCAGCAGGATCCGGGACAGGGGTGGCAATGAGCAGTTCTTC. Encoded protein: CASRIRDRGGNEQFF.

There are many counts of this clonotype. The chain recombines TRBV7-8 with TRBJ1-5; no clear D gene. Trimming stripped 5 bases from V and 6 bases from J, with 11 bases between. Germline V gene lookup returns CDR1 SGHVS and CDR2 FQNEAQ. The CDR3 spans 13 residues. CDR3 sequence (DNA): TGTGCCAGCAGCAAAGAGGAAGGTCAGCCCCAGCATTTT. Translation gives CASSKEEGQPQHF.

For the CDR3, the DNA is TGTGCCAGCAGCTTAGGGGTTGCGGGGAACACCGGGGAGCTGTTTTTT. This gives the protein CASSLGVAGNTGELFF. The V and J genes are TRBV7-8 and TRBJ2-2; D might be TRBD2 (5 bases). Trimming took off 1 base at V and 1 base at J, with 10 bases between the two ends. Germline assignment: CDR1 SGHVS and CDR2 FQNEAQ. The CDR3 spans 16 residues. Based on the CDR3 plus reference TRBV7-8 and TRBJ2-2, the full variable domain is GAGVSQSPRYKVAKRGQDVALRCDPISGHVSLFWYQQALGQGPEFLTYFQNEAQLDKSGLPSDRFFAERPEGSVSTLKIQRTQQEDSAVYLCASSLGVAGNTGELFFGEGSRLTVL.

This clonotype was recorded at least ten times. In nucleotides, the CDR3 is TGTGCCAGCAGGCGAACCGGGACAGGGGATCGCTCTACGCAGTATTTT. This sequence encodes CASRRTGTGDRSTQYF. The genes are TRBV12-3 or TRBV12-4 and TRBJ2-3; 10 nucleotides match TRBD1. This CDR3 comprises 16 residues. J lost 8 bases, V lost 6 bases, and 14 bases had no gene match.

This clonotype was counted only a few times. The chain is built from TRBV19 and TRBJ2-2; 8 nucleotides agree with TRBD1. CDR3 length equals 15 residues. The V gene end was trimmed by 7 bases and the J gene end by 1 base; junction bases not matched to a gene: 5. Germline assignment: CDR1 LNHDA and CDR2 SQIVND (reference sequence). The CDR3 region has the DNA TGTGCCAGTAACGGACAGGGATTGAACACCGGGGAGCTGTTTTTT. Residues: CASNGQGLNTGELFF.

The J gene is TRBJ1-4, the V gene TRBV20-1, with D possibly TRBD1 on 5 matching bases. Germline CDR1 DFQATT, CDR2 SNEGSKA (reference sequence). The CDR3 is 13 residues long. The ends were cut back, 6 bases at V and 3 bases at J, with 11 bases in the middle. The CDR3, as DNA: TGCAGTGCCTCAGGGTTAGCTAATGAAAAACTGTTTTTT. Residues: CSASGLANEKLFF.

Ten or more counts support this clonotype. DNA of the CDR3: TGTGCCAGCAGTTTAATGACAGCCCTTAATTCACCCCTCCACTTT. Translation gives CASSLMTALNSPLHF. The chain couples TRBV27 to TRBJ1-6, with D possibly matching TRBD1 (5 bases). Trimming shortened V by 2 bases and J by 6 bases, and 11 bases separated the two germline ends. CDR1 and CDR2 from the germline V gene are MNHEY and SMNVEV (reference sequence). This CDR3 is 15 amino acids long.

This clonotype was recorded many times. The V and J genes are TRBV9 and TRBJ2-5, with 11 bases identical to TRBD2. V lost 1 base and J lost 1; bases outside the gene matches: 3. CDR1 and CDR2 (germline): SGDLS, YYNGEE. The CDR3 runs to 16 residues. The CDR3 DNA sequence: TGTGCCAGCAGCGTAACTGGGACTAGCGGCCAAGAGACCCAGTACTTC. It specifies CASSVTGTSGQETQYF. Looking up the rest from reference TRBV9 and TRBJ2-5 gives the full variable domain: DSGVTQTPKHLITATGQRVTLRCSPRSGDLSVYWYQQSLDQGLQFLIQYYNGEERAKGNILERFSAQQFPDLHSELNLSSLELGDSALYFCASSVTGTSGQETQYFGPGTRLLVL.

Many counts were recorded for this clonotype. The V gene is TRBV7-8, the J gene TRBJ2-1, with D perhaps matching TRBD2 (5 bases). Germline V gene sequence: CDR1 SGHVS, CDR2 FQNEAQ. V was pared by 6 bases and J by 4 bases, with 16 bases between. The CDR3 has 15 residues. The CDR3 reads CASRETIGPYNEQFF. In DNA, the CDR3 is TGTGCCAGCAGGGAGACTATCGGTCCGTACAATGAGCAGTTCTTC.

Here the CDR3 DNA reads TGTGCCAGCAGCGTAGACAGTAGTGGAAACACCATATATTTT. Amino acids: CASSVDSSGNTIYF. The genes are TRBV12-3 or TRBV12-4 and TRBJ1-3; D is perhaps TRBD1 (5 bases). CDR3 length equals 14 residues. Trimming shortened V by 6 bases and J by 3 bases, and 12 bases separated the two germline ends.

In this sample, this clonotype turned up a few times. The rearrangement joins TRBV19 to TRBJ2-7, with a possible D match to TRBD1 (6 bases). The CDR3 has 13 residues. V gave up 9 bases and J gave up 3 bases, with 15 bases separating them. CDR1 and CDR2 (germline): LNHDA, SQIVND (reference sequence). The CDR3 DNA reads TGTGCCAGGATCGCCGACAGGAGCTACGAGCAGTACTTC. Its protein is CARIADRSYEQYF.

This clonotype showed up many times. For the CDR3, the DNA is TGCGCCAGCAGCTTGGATGCGTCTGGGGCCAACGTCCTGACTTTC. This translates into CASSLDASGANVLTF. This chain connects TRBV5-1 to TRBJ2-6, with D unclear. V gave up 0 bases and J gave up 1 base, with 5 bases separating them. This CDR3 region has 15 residues. The germline V gene encodes CDR1 SGHRS and CDR2 YFSETQ.

This clonotype was observed a handful of times. This could be a read error, since a much larger clone is one nucleotide away. The chain recombines TRBV19 with TRBJ1-1; D possibly corresponds to TRBD1 (5 bases). V was clipped by 6 bases and J by 0 bases, with 8 bases between them. The CDR3 covers 13 residues. The germline V gene has CDR1 LNHDA and CDR2 SQIVND (reference sequence). CDR3 in amino acids: CASRMTVNTEAFF. CDR3 sequence (DNA): TGTGCCAGTAGGATGACAGTGAACACTGAAGCTTTCTTT.

In its sample, this clonotype was seen a few times. The gene calls are TRBV15 and TRBJ2-3, with 8 bases matching TRBD1. Germline V gene data show CDR1 as LNHNV and CDR2 as YYDKDF (reference sequence). The CDR3 spans 17 residues. Trimming at V came to 5 bases and at J to 2 bases, leaving 12 bases not matched to a gene. The DNA of the CDR3 is TGTGCCACCAGCCGGAGAAAAAGGGACAGGTTCACAGATACGCAGTATTTT. It translates to CATSRRKRDRFTDTQYF.

V and J are TRBV24-1 and TRBJ2-1, with 8 positions matching TRBD1. Germline CDR1 reads KGHDR; CDR2 reads SFDVKD. Losses at the gene ends were 5 bases for V and 7 bases for J; bases not matched to a gene: 12. CDR3 length: 16 amino acids. The CDR3 region has the DNA TGTGCCACCAGTGGTTCTTTCGGGACAGGTAGTAATGAGCAGTTCTTC. As protein: CATSGSFGTGSNEQFF.

This clonotype came up many times. At one end the junction does not follow the germline gene, possibly because of a read error. The V call is TRBV4-1, the J call TRBJ2-7; a weak D match, TRBD2 (6 bases). Per germline, CDR1 MGHRA and CDR2 YSYEKL. This CDR3 is built from 17 residues. The CDR3 is CASSQDRSGLAPTSYFF. DNA of the CDR3: TGCGCCAGCAGCCAAGATCGCAGCGGGCTAGCTCCAACGAGCTACTTCTTC.

This rearrangement joins TRBV15 to TRBJ2-2; D is unclear. The CDR3 has 16 amino acids. The germline V gene has CDR1 LNHNV and CDR2 YYDKDF (reference sequence). Trimming removed 0 bases from V and 1 base from J, with 9 bases in between. This CDR3 is CATSRDYDLNTGELFF. The CDR3 region has the DNA TGTGCCACCAGCAGAGATTACGATCTGAACACCGGGGAGCTGTTTTTT. Together with reference TRBV15 and TRBJ2-2, the CDR3 gives the full variable domain: DAMVIQNPRYQVTQFGKPVTLSCSQTLNHNVMYWYQQKSSQAPKLLFHYYDKDFNNEADTPDNFQSRRPNTSFCFLDIRSPGLGDTAMYLCATSRDYDLNTGELFFGEGSRLTVL.